This T cell receptor (beta chain) came from a study of blood T cell repertoires in COVID-19. Study background: From the United States, Italy and Spain came samples of acute and convalescent COVID-19.

CDR3 length: 15 amino acids. V shed 4 bases and J 4 bases; nucleotides not matched to a gene: 8. The germline CDR1 and CDR2 sequences are SGHRS and YFSETQ. Libraries were prepared by immunoSEQ multiplex PCR; TCRdb keeps only in-frame clonotypes and omits some of them. The profile covers 85,000 to 120,000 clones, with around 80% appearing a single time and around 15% taken by the ten largest. The clonotype originates from a woman aged 60-75 years with acute or convalescent COVID-19. Sequencing used peripheral blood. The gene calls are TRBV5-1 and TRBJ1-5; 7 nucleotides match TRBD1. The CDR3 spells CASSLQGGTNQPQHF. The CDR3, as DNA: TGCGCCAGCAGCCTCCAGGGGGGTACGAATCAGCCCCAGCATTTT.